This TCR beta chain was recorded in a study of technical replicates of blood from a handful of donors. Here immunoSEQ multiplex PCR was the method, and the copy in TCRdb shows in-frame clones only, minus some. The data contain some 82,000 clones, approximately 97% of them singletons. The TCR was taken from a human donor in good health. Sequenced input: T cells isolated from PBMCs.

The CDR3 spells CASRNGRDYEQYF. The DNA of the CDR3 is TGTGCCAGCAGAAACGGCCGGGACTACGAGCAGTACTTC. This chain joins TRBV27 and TRBJ2-7, with D possibly TRBD2 on 5 matching bases. V was pared by 6 bases and J by 3 bases, with 12 bases between. Per the germline V gene, CDR1 is MNHEY and CDR2 is SMNVEV (reference sequence). The CDR3 contains 13 residues.